The table lists the clone carrying this T cell receptor beta chain with a few counts. What it binds is unknown. The record originates from a study of regulatory T cells in long-lasting Graves disease. Regarding time point: persistent/refractory GD, antithyroid drugs over 5 years with positive TRAb. Generation of the TCR library employed RNA extracted from PBMCs. Enrollment of patients was through an endocrinology department in Xi'an, China. Germline V CDR1 and CDR2: LNHDA, SQIVND (reference sequence). V lost 3 bases and J lost 7; bases outside the gene matches: 8. The CDR3 contains 14 residues. Assembly of TCR beta libraries relied on iRepertoire HTBI primers together with Arm-PCR of CDR3 regions. Each CDR3 protein is one row after TCRdb ran MiXCR on the multiplex PCR reads. The sample carries approximately 690,000 distinct CDR3 sequences, about 30% recorded once. General study points: Because few samples were included, accuracy may have been lower.

The sample in question was peripheral blood mononuclear cells (PBMCs), obtained when the disease was refractory, from a patient treated with antithyroid drugs. The V call is TRBV19, the J call TRBJ1-1; 7 nucleotides match TRBD1. This sequence was found in a female donor with Graves disease. The CDR3 sequence is CASSIKGGRGEAFF. As DNA, the CDR3 is TGTGCCAGTAGTATCAAAGGGGGCAGGGGTGAAGCTTTCTTT.